Listed here are 32 T cell receptor beta chains from one sample, sequenced in a study of blood T cell repertoires in COVID-19. TCRdb's copy holds only in-frame clones and misses some; the assay was immunoSEQ multiplex PCR. This table has some 54,000 clones, 89% appearing once. The source material was peripheral blood. These receptors were collected from an elderly man with active or convalescent COVID-19.

V and J are TRBV6-4 and TRBJ2-6; 8 nucleotides agree with TRBD2. Germline V gene lookup returns CDR1 MRHNA and CDR2 SNTAGT. The CDR3 contains 17 residues. With V trimmed by 7 bases and J by 0 bases, 8 bases remained unmatched. Here the CDR3 reads CASKAGGTYSGANVLTF. The DNA for the CDR3 is TGTGCCAGCAAGGCGGGGGGAACCTACTCTGGGGCCAACGTCCTGACTTTC.

The chain has TRBV5-1 and TRBJ1-2, with D maybe TRBD1 (6 bases). The CDR3 extends over 15 amino acids. The V gene's germline CDR1 is SGHRS and CDR2 YFSETQ. Trimming cost V 0 bases and J 3 bases, with 12 bases left between them. CDR3 in amino acids: CASSLEGRGDYGYTF. In DNA form, the CDR3 reads TGCGCCAGCAGCTTGGAAGGCAGGGGAGACTATGGCTACACCTTC.

The chain employs TRBV2 and TRBJ2-1; 7 nucleotides line up with TRBD1. This CDR3 comprises 15 residues. V was clipped by 1 base and J by 3 bases; unmatched bases: 3. Germline V gene sequence: CDR1 SNHLY, CDR2 FYNNEI. CDR3 nucleotides: TGTGCCAGCAGTGAAGTAGGACAGGTCTACAATGAGCAGTTCTTC. It yields the protein CASSEVGQVYNEQFF.

The rearrangement joins TRBV2 to TRBJ2-1, with 8 bases lining up with TRBD2. The CDR3 runs to 14 residues. The V gene end was trimmed by 3 bases and the J gene end by 8 bases; junction bases not matched to a gene: 6. The germline CDR1 and CDR2 sequences are SNHLY and FYNNEI. The CDR3 nucleotides read TGTGCCAGCAGTGACGGGAGGGTTCAGGATGAGCAGTTCTTC. Its protein is CASSDGRVQDEQFF.

The gene calls are TRBV6-1 and TRBJ2-3; TRBD2 matches at 7 bases. The CDR3 spans 17 residues. The V and J ends lost 0 bases and 3 bases, in that order; junction bases with no gene match: 9. CDR1 is MNHNS, CDR2 SASEGT, per germline. The CDR3 loop is CASSEAPGTGGTDTQYF. CDR3 in DNA: TGTGCCAGCAGTGAAGCTCCCGGGACCGGGGGGACAGATACGCAGTATTTT.

This sequence joins TRBV27 and TRBJ1-6; no clear D. This CDR3 has 19 amino acids. Germline-derived CDR1 and CDR2 are MNHEY and SMNVEV (reference sequence). V lost 5 bases, J lost 5 bases, and 25 bases lay in between. The CDR3 bases are TGTGCCAGCAGTCTTCTGGGTACAGAGTCGCCTATAGATAATTCACCCCTCCACTTT. Translating gives CASSLLGTESPIDNSPLHF.

The chain recombines TRBV6-5 with TRBJ2-3, with TRBD1 as a possible D gene (6 bases). Germline CDR1 reads MNHEY; CDR2 reads SVGAGI. V was shortened by 8 bases and J by 2 bases, with 11 bases between the two germline ends. The CDR3 extends over 13 amino acids. CDR3 residues: CASYRDHTDTQYF. The CDR3 region has the DNA TGTGCCAGCTACAGGGACCACACAGATACGCAGTATTTT.

The chain links TRBV5-1 to TRBJ2-7, with 7 bases lining up with TRBD1. The CDR3 runs 12 residues. J was trimmed by 2 bases and V by 7 bases; bases with no gene match: 3. The germline CDR1 and CDR2 sequences are SGHRS and YFSETQ. CDR3 bases: TGCGCCAGCGGTACAGGGGCCTACGAGCAGTACTTC. This encodes CASGTGAYEQYF. Variable domain in full (rest from reference TRBV5-1 and TRBJ2-7): KAGVTQTPRYLIKTRGQQVTLSCSPISGHRSVSWYQQTPGQGLQFLFEYFSETQRNKGNFPGRFSGRQFSNSRSEMNVSTLELGDSALYLCASGTGAYEQYFGPGTRLTVT.

The J gene is TRBJ2-3, the V gene TRBV7-2, with 10 bases aligning to TRBD2. Looked up from germline, CDR1 is SGHTA and CDR2 is FQGNSA. The CDR3 sequence is 16 residues long. The ends lost 3 bases at V and 6 bases at J; junction bases unmatched: 9. DNA for the CDR3: TGTGCCAGCAGCTTTCGGCTAGCGGGAGCGGAGGATACGCAGTATTTT. Its protein is CASSFRLAGAEDTQYF.

V usage is TRBV15 and J usage is TRBJ1-6; 7 bases are shared with TRBD1. Germline V gives CDR1 LNHNV, CDR2 YYDKDF (reference sequence). With 5 bases clipped from V and 13 bases from J, the junction kept 14 bases outside the gene matches. The CDR3 totals 15 residues. CDR3 loop: CATSLNSGGPYPLHF. As DNA, the CDR3 is TGTGCCACCAGCCTTAATTCAGGGGGACCTTACCCCCTCCACTTT.

This clone was seen once. CDR3 nucleotides: TGTGCCAGCAGTTATGATGGGGGGGGCACAGGAAACACCATATATTTT. Protein: CASSYDGGGTGNTIYF. The genes are TRBV6-6 and TRBJ1-3; a weak D match, TRBD1 (6 bases). This CDR3 has 16 residues. The germline CDR1 and CDR2 sequences are MNHNY and SVGAGI (reference sequence). V was clipped by 3 bases and J by 4 bases, with 16 bases between them.

The rearrangement joins TRBV19 to TRBJ1-4, with no clear D. The CDR3 loop spans 15 amino acids. Trimming pared 3 bases from V and 3 bases from J, leaving 11 bases between. Germline loops: CDR1 LNHDA, CDR2 SQIVND (reference sequence). The CDR3 sequence is CASSIGGGSNEKLFF. In DNA form, the CDR3 reads TGTGCCAGTAGTATCGGTGGCGGATCTAATGAAAAACTGTTTTTT.

The chain carries TRBV5-1 and TRBJ2-5; 11 bases are a match to TRBD2. J was trimmed by 9 bases and V by 4 bases; bases with no gene match: 14. The CDR3 contains 16 residues. In germline, CDR1 is SGHRS, CDR2 YFSETQ. CDR3 in DNA: TGCGCCAGCAGCAGGGGACTAGCGGCTCGTGAGGCCGCCCAGTACTTC. It specifies CASSRGLAAREAAQYF.

The rearrangement uses TRBV6-6 and TRBJ2-2, with 7 bases fitting TRBD2. Germline CDR1 reads MNHNY; CDR2 reads SVGAGI (reference sequence). The CDR3 covers 14 residues. J gave up 7 bases and V 6 bases, and 8 bases lay outside the gene matches. This chain's CDR3 is CASSPSGIGGELFF. For the CDR3, the DNA is TGTGCCAGCAGCCCGAGCGGGATCGGCGGGGAGCTGTTTTTT.

The V gene is TRBV6-2 or TRBV6-3, the J gene TRBJ2-1, with TRBD1 matching 8 bases. V was pared by 5 bases and J by 3 bases, with 3 bases of the junction left unmatched. The CDR3 consists of 14 residues. Germline loops: CDR1 MNHEY, CDR2 SVGEGT. CDR3 sequence: CASSRTGNYNEQFF. The CDR3 region has the DNA TGTGCCAGCAGTCGGACAGGGAACTACAATGAGCAGTTCTTC.

The chain combines TRBV27 with TRBJ2-5; 10 bases align to TRBD1. With 4 bases clipped from V and 1 base from J, the junction kept 0 bases outside the gene matches. Germline CDR1 MNHEY, CDR2 SMNVEV (reference sequence). The CDR3 consists of 14 residues. CDR3 protein: CASSWTGGQETQYF. CDR3 coding DNA: TGTGCCAGCAGTTGGACAGGGGGCCAAGAGACCCAGTACTTC.

The chain's CDR3 is CASSIRTGGLENTEAFF. Here the CDR3 DNA reads TGTGCCAGTAGTATTCGGACAGGGGGCTTGGAGAACACTGAAGCTTTCTTT. The chain has TRBV19 and TRBJ1-1; TRBD1 aligns across 11 bases. CDR1 LNHDA and CDR2 SQIVND come from the germline V gene (reference sequence). The CDR3 covers 17 residues. The V and J ends lost 3 bases and 1 base, in that order; junction bases with no gene match: 7.

The V and J genes are TRBV6-1 and TRBJ2-7; 11 bases are shared with TRBD2. CDR1 is MNHNS and CDR2 is SASEGT in the germline V gene. Trimming cost V 2 bases and J 0 bases; bases outside gene matches: 9. CDR3 length: 18 amino acids. CDR3 nucleotides: TGTGCCAGCAGTGAAAAGTTCCTAGCGGGAGGATTCTCCTACGAGCAGTACTTC. Its protein is CASSEKFLAGGFSYEQYF.

The genes are TRBV6-5 and TRBJ2-7; 9 nucleotides agree with TRBD1. The germline gives CDR1 MNHEY, CDR2 SVGAGI. J lost 3 bases, V lost 0 bases, and 0 bases had no gene match. This CDR3 is built from 14 residues. CDR3 sequence reads: CASSYSGQGYEQYF. CDR3 sequence (DNA): TGTGCCAGCAGTTACTCGGGACAGGGCTACGAGCAGTACTTC.

This clone was detected a few times. The V and J genes are TRBV4-1 and TRBJ1-4; D gene unclear. The V end lost 2 bases, the J end lost 3 bases, and 25 bases lay between the germline ends. The CDR3 has 20 amino acids. From germline, CDR1 is MGHRA and CDR2 YSYEKL. CDR3: CASSQSLGSVVGVANEKLFF. For the CDR3, the DNA is TGCGCCAGCAGCCAATCACTCGGGTCTGTGGTCGGGGTGGCTAATGAAAAACTGTTTTTT.

This chain uses TRBV2 with TRBJ2-5, with TRBD2 matching over 13 bases. The V and J ends lost 5 bases and 6 bases, in that order; junction bases with no gene match: 9. The V gene's germline CDR1 is SNHLY and CDR2 FYNNEI. The CDR3 contains 16 residues. The CDR3 here is CASSSPGLAGQKTQYF. Here the CDR3 DNA reads TGTGCCAGCAGTTCGCCGGGACTAGCGGGGCAGAAGACCCAGTACTTC. The full variable domain, rest sourced from reference TRBV2 and TRBJ2-5, is EPEVTQTPSHQVTQMGQEVILRCVPISNHLYFYWYRQILGQKVEFLVSFYNNEISEKSEIFDDQFSVERPDGSNFTLKIRSTKLEDSAMYFCASSSPGLAGQKTQYFGPGTRLLVL.

Only a few counts were recorded for this clone. The chain has TRBV30 and TRBJ1-4; 8 bases fit TRBD1. The V gene end was trimmed by 3 bases and the J gene end by 8 bases; junction bases not matched to a gene: 11. The CDR3 spans 15 residues. Germline values: CDR1 GTSNPN, CDR2 SVGIG (reference sequence). CDR3 protein: CAWRHPGQGTEKLFF. Written as DNA, the CDR3 is TGTGCCTGGAGACACCCCGGACAGGGTACAGAAAAACTGTTTTTT. The complete variable domain, with remaining parts taken from reference TRBV30 and TRBJ1-4, reads SQTIHQWPATLVQPVGSPLSLECTVEGTSNPNLYWYRQAAGRGLQLLFYSVGIGQISSEVPQNLSASRPQDRQFILSSKKLLLSDSGFYLCAWRHPGQGTEKLFFGSGTQLSVL.

The chain recombines TRBV5-1 with TRBJ2-3, with 8 bases identical to TRBD2. The germline V gene encodes CDR1 SGHRS and CDR2 YFSETQ. J was trimmed by 5 bases and V by 5 bases; bases with no gene match: 7. The CDR3 is made up of 14 amino acids. The CDR3 DNA is TGCGCCAGCAGAAACAGCGGGAGCGTAGATACGCAGTATTTT. It yields the protein CASRNSGSVDTQYF.

The V call is TRBV11-2, the J call TRBJ1-6; no clear D. V lost 1 base, J lost 9 bases, and 7 bases lay in between. CDR1 and CDR2 from the germline V gene are SGHAT and FQNNGV. This CDR3 is 13 amino acids long. The CDR3 region has the DNA TGTGCCAGCAGCTTAGCCCCTCTTTCACCCCTCCACTTT. It translates to CASSLAPLSPLHF. The whole variable domain, filled in from reference TRBV11-2 and TRBJ1-6, reads EAGVAQSPRYKIIEKRQSVAFWCNPISGHATLYWYQQILGQGPKLLIQFQNNGVVDDSQLPKDRFSAERLKGVDSTLKIQPAKLEDSAVYLCASSLAPLSPLHFGNGTRLTVT.

The rearrangement links TRBV29-1 to TRBJ2-4, with a tentative D call TRBD2 (6 bases). The CDR3 is made up of 13 amino acids. Germline CDR1 and CDR2: SQVTM and ANQGSEA. Trimming left V 5 bases short and J 6 bases short, with 14 bases between. CDR3 protein: CSVLTGRGNIQYF. The CDR3 bases are TGCAGCGTTCTTACCGGGAGAGGAAACATTCAGTACTTC.

Only one count was recorded for this clone. The rearrangement uses TRBV28 and TRBJ2-7; maybe TRBD1 (6 bases). CDR1 is MDHEN and CDR2 is SYDVKM in the germline V gene. CDR3 length: 14 amino acids. With 7 bases removed from V and 2 bases from J, the gap between germline ends came to 15 bases. CDR3 residues: CASTGVGQPYEQYF. For the CDR3, the DNA is TGTGCCAGCACTGGGGTCGGACAGCCCTACGAGCAGTACTTC.

The chain links TRBV7-8 to TRBJ2-2; the D is unclear. The germline CDR1 and CDR2 sequences are SGHVS and FQNEAQ. V was cut by 1 base and J by 0 bases, with 6 bases left in between. This CDR3 contains 15 residues. The CDR3 reads CASSLVSANTGELFF. In nucleotides, the CDR3 is TGTGCCAGCAGCTTAGTTAGTGCGAACACCGGGGAGCTGTTTTTT.

This clone appeared a single time. CDR3 nucleotides: TGTGCCAGCAGCAAGGACAGGGTGGAGAATCAGCCCCAGCATTTT. Protein sequence: CASSKDRVENQPQHF. The rearrangement links TRBV11-2 to TRBJ1-5; 8 bases map to TRBD1. Germline V gene lookup returns CDR1 SGHAT and CDR2 FQNNGV. There are 15 residues in the CDR3. J gave up 4 bases and V 5 bases, and 7 bases lay outside the gene matches.

CDR3 loop: CATTGGAGTEAFF. In DNA form, the CDR3 reads TGTGCCACCACAGGCGGGGCCGGCACTGAAGCTTTCTTT. V and J are TRBV19 and TRBJ1-1, with D possibly TRBD1 on 5 matching bases. The germline CDR1 and CDR2 sequences are LNHDA and SQIVND (reference sequence). The V end lost 10 bases, the J end lost 4 bases, and 16 bases lay between the germline ends. The CDR3 totals 13 residues.

The chain uses TRBV27 and TRBJ2-3, with 8 bases that match TRBD1. CDR1 MNHEY and CDR2 SMNVEV come from the germline V gene (reference sequence). The V and J ends lost 5 bases and 2 bases, in that order; junction bases with no gene match: 15. The CDR3 runs 18 residues. The CDR3 protein is CASSQQVPGTGITDTQYF. The CDR3 DNA reads TGTGCCAGCAGTCAGCAGGTTCCCGGGACAGGAATCACAGATACGCAGTATTTT.

The gene calls are TRBV3-1 (or the pseudogene TRBV3-2) and TRBJ1-5; TRBD1 matches 8 bases. The CDR3 extends over 17 amino acids. Germline-derived CDR1 and CDR2 are LGHDT and YNNKEL (reference sequence). The junction had 8 bases not matched to a gene; V was cut back by 0 bases and J by 4 bases. CDR3 bases: TGTGCCAGCAGCCAAGATATGGGACAGGCAAAGAATCAGCCCCAGCATTTT. This translates into CASSQDMGQAKNQPQHF.

This clone was counted between two and nine times. The chain uses TRBV28 and TRBJ1-6; 8 bases line up with TRBD1. Germline CDR1 reads MDHEN; CDR2 reads SYDVKM. V was clipped by 2 bases and J by 4 bases; unmatched bases: 1. The CDR3 sequence is 15 residues long. Here the CDR3 reads CASSLGTGYNSPLHF. In DNA, the CDR3 is TGTGCCAGCAGTTTAGGGACAGGATATAATTCACCCCTCCACTTT.